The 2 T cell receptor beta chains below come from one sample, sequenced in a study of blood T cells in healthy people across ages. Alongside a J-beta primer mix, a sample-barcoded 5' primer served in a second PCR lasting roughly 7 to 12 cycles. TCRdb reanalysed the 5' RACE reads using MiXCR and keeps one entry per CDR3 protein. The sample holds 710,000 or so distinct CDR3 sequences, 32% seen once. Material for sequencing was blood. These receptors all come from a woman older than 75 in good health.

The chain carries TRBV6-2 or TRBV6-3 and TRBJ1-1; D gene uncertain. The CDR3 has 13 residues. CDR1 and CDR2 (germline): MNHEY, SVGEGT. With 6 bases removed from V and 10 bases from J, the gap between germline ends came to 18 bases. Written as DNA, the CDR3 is TGTGCCAGCAGCCTGGACTCCCTAAGAACAGCTTTCTTT. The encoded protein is CASSLDSLRTAFF.

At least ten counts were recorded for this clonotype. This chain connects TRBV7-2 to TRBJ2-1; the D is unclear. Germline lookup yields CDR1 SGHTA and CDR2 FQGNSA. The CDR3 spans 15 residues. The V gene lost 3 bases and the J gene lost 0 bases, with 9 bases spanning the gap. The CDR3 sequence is CASSFQVTSYNEQFF. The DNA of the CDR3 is TGTGCCAGCAGCTTCCAGGTGACCTCCTACAATGAGCAGTTCTTC.